What follows are 5 T cell receptor beta chains derived from one specimen sequenced in a study of blood T cell repertoires in COVID-19. Repertoires were generated with immunoSEQ multiplex PCR, while TCRdb's copy carries only in-frame clones and drops some. The sample contains under 200,000 clones, more than 70% of which appear only once. The sample was PBMCs or T cells enriched from blood (not recorded which). Source of these receptors: a man aged 40-50 years with acute COVID-19.

The genes are TRBV5-1 and TRBJ2-7; the D gene is possibly TRBD2 (6 bases). Trimming removed 3 bases at V and 7 bases at J, with 17 bases between. The CDR3 contains 14 residues. Germline V CDR1 and CDR2: SGHRS, YFSETQ. For the CDR3, the DNA is TGCGCCAGCAGCTCGGAGTGGGGGACTGGGGAGCAGTACTTC. It is translated as CASSSEWGTGEQYF.

V usage is TRBV5-6 and J usage is TRBJ1-2, with D perhaps TRBD1 (5 bases). The CDR3 runs 14 residues. Trimming cost V 4 bases and J 2 bases, with 12 bases left between them. Germline CDR1 reads SGHDT; CDR2 reads YYEEEE. The CDR3 spells CASSAKTVNYGYTF. As DNA, the CDR3 is TGTGCCAGCAGCGCCAAGACAGTGAACTATGGCTACACCTTC.

For the CDR3, the DNA is TGCGCCAGCAGCTTGAAAGCTCTGCGGGATAGTTATACGCAGTATTTT. Translation: CASSLKALRDSYTQYF. The chain couples TRBV5-1 to TRBJ2-3; D perhaps matches TRBD2 (6 bases). CDR3 length: 16 amino acids. Trimming left V 1 base short and J 7 bases short, with 19 bases between. Germline-derived CDR1 and CDR2 are SGHRS and YFSETQ.

About this clone: At the DNA level, this CDR3 is encoded by other sequences in the same sample as well. This chain links TRBV19 with TRBJ2-5; 9 bases map to TRBD1. Germline V gene lookup returns CDR1 LNHDA and CDR2 SQIVND (reference sequence). The CDR3 totals 14 residues. V trimming: 5 bases; J trimming: 4 bases; junction bases outside the gene matches: 5. In DNA, the CDR3 is TGTGCCAGTAGTGTACACAGGGGGCGAGAGACCCAGTACTTC. It translates to CASSVHRGRETQYF.

V and J are TRBV19 and TRBJ2-3; the D gene is possibly TRBD2 (6 bases). CDR1 is LNHDA, CDR2 SQIVND, per germline (reference sequence). V lost 4 bases, J lost 8 bases, and 16 bases lay in between. The CDR3 runs to 14 residues. The CDR3 region is CASSTSPGLTTQYF. DNA for the CDR3: TGTGCCAGTAGTACCTCGCCGGGACTCACTACGCAGTATTTT. The full variable domain, rest sourced from reference TRBV19 and TRBJ2-3, is DGGITQSPKYLFRKEGQNVTLSCEQNLNHDAMYWYRQDPGQGLRLIYYSQIVNDFQKGDIAEGYSVSREKKESFPLTVTSAQKNPTAFYLCASSTSPGLTTQYFGPGTRLTVL.